Below are 10 T cell receptor beta chains sequenced from a single sample in a study of blood T cells in healthy people across ages. The authors ran a second PCR of about 6 to 11 cycles using a sample-barcoded 5' primer and a J-beta primer mix. A single record per CDR3 protein comes from TCRdb applying MiXCR to the 5' RACE reads. Of 850,000 to 1,300,000 distinct CDR3 sequences in the sample, 35% to 50% are singletons; the top ten hold under 20%. Sequencing was carried out using blood. Source of these receptors: an older woman in good health.

In DNA, the CDR3 is TGCGCCAGCAGCCAAGAATTGCTCAGGGGGCGCGAAAAACTGTTTTTT. Its protein product is CASSQELLRGREKLFF. This chain links TRBV4-1 with TRBJ1-4; 8 nucleotides match TRBD1. The CDR3 spans 16 residues. In germline, CDR1 is MGHRA, CDR2 YSYEKL. Trimming cost V 0 bases and J 8 bases; bases outside gene matches: 8.

This sequence joins TRBV7-2 and TRBJ1-6, with TRBD1 as a possible D gene (5 bases). Germline loops: CDR1 SGHTA, CDR2 FQGNSA. The germline V and J ends were trimmed by 5 bases and 7 bases, with 12 bases remaining between them. The CDR3 covers 14 residues. CDR3 sequence: CASSPQGINSPLHF. The CDR3 bases are TGTGCCAGCAGCCCCCAGGGAATCAATTCACCCCTCCACTTT.

This chain connects TRBV25-1 to TRBJ2-1; 7 nucleotides line up with TRBD1. J gave up 3 bases and V 7 bases, and 6 bases lay outside the gene matches. Per the germline V gene, CDR1 is MGHDK and CDR2 is SYGVNS. This CDR3 is 14 amino acids long. CDR3 sequence reads: CASTRDSNYNEQFF. The CDR3 DNA follows: TGTGCCAGCACACGGGACAGTAACTACAATGAGCAGTTCTTC.

This chain joins TRBV20-1 and TRBJ2-4; D might be TRBD2 (5 bases). The germline V gene has CDR1 DFQATT and CDR2 SNEGSKA (reference sequence). The CDR3 sequence is 15 residues long. V was shortened by 6 bases and J by 13 bases, with 28 bases between the two germline ends. The DNA of the CDR3 is TGCAGTGCGGAAGGCAGGAGGATGGGTATGGGAGAGCAGTACTTC. Translation: CSAEGRRMGMGEQYF.

This clonotype showed up many times. The rearrangement links TRBV10-2 to TRBJ2-7; D gene ambiguous. Germline V gene sequence: CDR1 WSHSY, CDR2 SAAADI. The CDR3 covers 13 residues. V gave up 2 bases and J gave up 3 bases, with 8 bases separating them. The CDR3 DNA reads as TGCGCCAGCAGTGAGGCCCTAGTCTACGAGCAGTACTTC. Protein: CASSEALVYEQYF.

The V gene is TRBV6-1, the J gene TRBJ2-6, with D hard to call. V was cut by 6 bases and J by 0 bases, with 15 bases left in between. Per the germline V gene, CDR1 is MNHNS and CDR2 is SASEGT. The CDR3 contains 17 residues. The CDR3 region has the DNA TGTGCCAGCAGCCCGGACGGTGGGTACTCTGGGGCCAACGTCCTGACTTTC. Translation gives CASSPDGGYSGANVLTF.

The chain couples TRBV5-4 to TRBJ2-5, with D perhaps matching TRBD2 (5 bases). Trimming stripped 4 bases from V and 11 bases from J, with 18 bases between. The germline CDR1 and CDR2 sequences are SGHNT and YYREEE (reference sequence). The CDR3 extends over 13 amino acids. This chain's CDR3 is CASSRDYNNEQYF. As DNA, the CDR3 is TGTGCCAGCAGCCGCGACTACAACAATGAGCAGTACTTC. The complete variable domain, with remaining parts taken from reference TRBV5-4 and TRBJ2-5, reads ETGVTQSPTHLIKTRGQQVTLRCSSQSGHNTVSWYQQALGQGPQFIFQYYREEENGRGNFPPRFSGLQFPNYSSELNVNALELDDSALYLCASSRDYNNEQYFGPGTRLLVL.

The chain joins TRBV6-5 to TRBJ2-1; D is possibly TRBD2 (5 bases). This CDR3 comprises 15 residues. Deletions cut 0 bases from V and 8 bases from J, with 14 bases between. Germline values: CDR1 MNHEY, CDR2 SVGAGI. The DNA of the CDR3 is TGTGCCAGCAGTTACTCTGGACTCACTAGGGATGAGCAGTTCTTC. Translated: CASSYSGLTRDEQFF.

The V call is TRBV20-1, the J call TRBJ2-7; TRBD2 aligns across 10 bases. V trimming: 6 bases; J trimming: 1 base; junction bases outside the gene matches: 6. The CDR3 covers 14 residues. The germline V gene encodes CDR1 DFQATT and CDR2 SNEGSKA (reference sequence). The CDR3 sequence: CSAGRTSGSYEQYF. The CDR3 nucleotides read TGCAGTGCGGGGCGGACTAGCGGTTCCTACGAGCAGTACTTC.

This clonotype was seen repeatedly, ten times or more. This chain uses TRBV29-1 with TRBJ2-5; D is unclear. Near its end, the DNA agrees better with TRBJ2-7, so the J call may be wrong. Germline-derived CDR1 and CDR2 are SQVTM and ANQGSEA. This CDR3 spans 10 amino acids. This chain's CDR3 is CSVVLREQYF. CDR3 sequence (DNA): TGCAGCGTTGTTCTCCGCGAGCAGTACTTC.